Detailed here is one T cell receptor beta chain. Its antigen is undetermined. This CDR3 comprises 13 residues. With 4 bases removed from V and 4 bases from J, the gap between germline ends came to 10 bases. Germline V lookup: CDR1 GTSNPN, CDR2 SVGIG (reference sequence). In the PCR, 60 Vbeta and 13 Jbeta primers were used. TCRdb's copy holds only in-frame clones and misses some; the assay was immunoSEQ multiplex PCR. The sample shows roughly 160,000 clones, approximately 88% of them seen only once. These data belong to a study of cytomegalovirus exposure and HLA in healthy donors. Notes on the study in general: Cytomegalovirus association was listed for approximately 150 TCR beta chains. Compared with the approximately 680-donor mean, an Asian-associated ancestry cluster reportedly had fewer N-insertions, according to a later analysis.

What was sequenced was PBMCs. The origin of this receptor is a boy aged 2 to 10 in good health and CMV-seronegative. The chain has TRBV30 and TRBJ2-2; D gene uncertain. The CDR3 loop reads CAWNVRLTGELFF. For the CDR3, the DNA is TGTGCCTGGAATGTCAGACTCACCGGGGAGCTGTTTTTT.